This record concerns one T cell receptor beta chain sequence. This CDR3 is 14 amino acids long. The germline gives CDR1 SNHLY, CDR2 FYNNEI. V was pared by 6 bases and J by 7 bases, with 18 bases between. The data were taken from a study of blood T cell repertoires in COVID-19. Method: immunoSEQ multiplex PCR; TCRdb's copy keeps in-frame clones and lacks some. Of 110,000 to 150,000 clones in the sample, almost 90% were seen once. Sequencing input: peripheral blood. The V and J genes are TRBV2 and TRBJ2-5; D may be TRBD1 (7 bases). The TCR comes from a woman aged 55-69 years with acute or convalescent COVID-19. The CDR3 sequence is CASRGDSAGRTQYF. The CDR3 nucleotides read TGTGCCAGCAGGGGGGACAGCGCGGGGAGGACCCAGTACTTC. Based on the CDR3 plus reference TRBV2 and TRBJ2-5, the full variable domain is EPEVTQTPSHQVTQMGQEVILRCVPISNHLYFYWYRQILGQKVEFLVSFYNNEISEKSEIFDDQFSVERPDGSNFTLKIRSTKLEDSAMYFCASRGDSAGRTQYFGPGTRLLVL.